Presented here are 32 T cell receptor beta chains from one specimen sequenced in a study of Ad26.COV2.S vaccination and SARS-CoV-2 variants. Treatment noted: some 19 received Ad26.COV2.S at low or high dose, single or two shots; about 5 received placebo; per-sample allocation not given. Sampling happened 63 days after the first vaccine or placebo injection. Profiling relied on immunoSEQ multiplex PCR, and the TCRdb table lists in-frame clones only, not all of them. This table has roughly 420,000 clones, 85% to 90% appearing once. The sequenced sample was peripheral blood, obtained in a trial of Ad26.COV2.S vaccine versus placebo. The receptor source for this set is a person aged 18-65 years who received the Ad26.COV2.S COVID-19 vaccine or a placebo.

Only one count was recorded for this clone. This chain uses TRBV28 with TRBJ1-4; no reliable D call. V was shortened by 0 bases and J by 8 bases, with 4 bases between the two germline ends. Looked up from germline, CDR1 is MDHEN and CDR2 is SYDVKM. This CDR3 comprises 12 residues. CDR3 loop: CASSLWGEKLFF. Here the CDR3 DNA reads TGTGCCAGCAGTTTATGGGGGGAAAAACTGTTTTTT.

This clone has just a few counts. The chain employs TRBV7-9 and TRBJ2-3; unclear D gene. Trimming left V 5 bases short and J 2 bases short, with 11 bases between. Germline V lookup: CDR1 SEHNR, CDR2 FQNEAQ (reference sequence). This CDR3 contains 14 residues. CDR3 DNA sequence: TGTGCCAGCAGCACCGGCGATTACACAGATACGCAGTATTTT. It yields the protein CASSTGDYTDTQYF.

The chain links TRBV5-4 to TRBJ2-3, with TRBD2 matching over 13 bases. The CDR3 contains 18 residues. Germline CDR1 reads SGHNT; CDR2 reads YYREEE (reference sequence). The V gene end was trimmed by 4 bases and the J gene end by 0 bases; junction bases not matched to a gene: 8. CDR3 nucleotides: TGTGCCAGCAGCCCTACTAGCGGGGGGGCCTCTAGCACAGATACGCAGTATTTT. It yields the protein CASSPTSGGASSTDTQYF.

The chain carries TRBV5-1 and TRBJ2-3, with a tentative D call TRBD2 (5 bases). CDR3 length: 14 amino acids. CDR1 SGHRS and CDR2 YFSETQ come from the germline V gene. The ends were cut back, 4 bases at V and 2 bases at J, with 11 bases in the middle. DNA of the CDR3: TGCGCCAGCAGCGAGCGGTGGTTCACAGATACGCAGTATTTT. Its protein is CASSERWFTDTQYF.

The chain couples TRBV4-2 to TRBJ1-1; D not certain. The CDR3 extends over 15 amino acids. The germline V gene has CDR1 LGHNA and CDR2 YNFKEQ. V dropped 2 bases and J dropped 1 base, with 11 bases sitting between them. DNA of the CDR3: TGTGCCAGCAGCCAATATCTGACGTCGAACACTGAAGCTTTCTTT. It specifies CASSQYLTSNTEAFF.

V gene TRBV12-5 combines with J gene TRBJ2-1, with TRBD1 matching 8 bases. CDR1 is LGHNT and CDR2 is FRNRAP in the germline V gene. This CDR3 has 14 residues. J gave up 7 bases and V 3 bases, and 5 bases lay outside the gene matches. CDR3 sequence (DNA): TGTGCTAGTGGTTTACCGGGACAGGAGAATGAGCAGTTCTTC. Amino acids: CASGLPGQENEQFF.

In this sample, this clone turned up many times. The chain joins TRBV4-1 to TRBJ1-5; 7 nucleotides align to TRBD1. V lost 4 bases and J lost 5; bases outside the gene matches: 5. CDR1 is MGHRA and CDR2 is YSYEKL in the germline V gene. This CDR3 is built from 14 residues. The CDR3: CASSLNRGDQPQHF. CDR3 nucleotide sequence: TGCGCCAGCAGCCTGAACAGGGGCGATCAGCCCCAGCATTTT.

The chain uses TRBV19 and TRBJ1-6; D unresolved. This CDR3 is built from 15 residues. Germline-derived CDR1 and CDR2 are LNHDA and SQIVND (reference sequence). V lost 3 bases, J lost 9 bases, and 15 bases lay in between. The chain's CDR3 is CASSIRPRAGSPLHF. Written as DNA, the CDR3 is TGTGCCAGTAGTATCCGACCCCGGGCGGGTTCACCCCTCCACTTT.

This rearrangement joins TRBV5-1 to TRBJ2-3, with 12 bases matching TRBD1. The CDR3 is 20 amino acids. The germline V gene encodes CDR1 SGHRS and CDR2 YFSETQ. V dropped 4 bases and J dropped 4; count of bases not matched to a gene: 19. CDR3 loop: CASSLAMGTGGSRSPDTQYF. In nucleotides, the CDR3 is TGCGCCAGCAGCCTGGCTATGGGGACAGGGGGCAGTCGCTCCCCAGATACGCAGTATTTT.

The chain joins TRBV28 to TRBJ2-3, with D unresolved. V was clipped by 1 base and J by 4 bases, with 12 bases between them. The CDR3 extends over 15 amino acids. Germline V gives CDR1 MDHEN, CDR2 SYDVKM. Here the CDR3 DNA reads TGTGCCAGCAGTTTATTCCGTGCTTTCCCAGATACGCAGTATTTT. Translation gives CASSLFRAFPDTQYF.

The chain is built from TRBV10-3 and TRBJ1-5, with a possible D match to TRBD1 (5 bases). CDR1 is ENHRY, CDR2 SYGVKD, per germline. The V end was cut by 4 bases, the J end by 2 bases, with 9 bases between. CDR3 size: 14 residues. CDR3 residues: CAISVEGGNQPQHF. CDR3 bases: TGTGCCATCAGTGTAGAAGGGGGCAATCAGCCCCAGCATTTT.

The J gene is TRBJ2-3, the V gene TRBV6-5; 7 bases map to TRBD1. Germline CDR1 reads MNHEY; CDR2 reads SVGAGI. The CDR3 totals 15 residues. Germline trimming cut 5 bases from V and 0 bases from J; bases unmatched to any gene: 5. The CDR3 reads CASSRGRTSTDTQYF. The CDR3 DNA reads TGTGCCAGCAGTAGGGGGCGGACTAGCACAGATACGCAGTATTTT.

CDR3 region: CASSLQHENTIYF. The DNA for the CDR3 is TGTGCCAGCAGTTTACAACATGAGAACACCATATATTTT. This chain connects TRBV28 to TRBJ1-3; D not certain. Germline V gene lookup returns CDR1 MDHEN and CDR2 SYDVKM. The CDR3 totals 13 residues. V dropped 2 bases and J dropped 7 bases, with 9 bases sitting between them.

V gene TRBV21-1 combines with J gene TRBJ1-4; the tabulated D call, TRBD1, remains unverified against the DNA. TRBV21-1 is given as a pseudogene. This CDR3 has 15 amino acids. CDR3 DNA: TGTGCCAGCAGCAAAGAACGACAGGGTGGGGAAAAACTGTTTTTT. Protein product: CASSKERQGGEKLFF.

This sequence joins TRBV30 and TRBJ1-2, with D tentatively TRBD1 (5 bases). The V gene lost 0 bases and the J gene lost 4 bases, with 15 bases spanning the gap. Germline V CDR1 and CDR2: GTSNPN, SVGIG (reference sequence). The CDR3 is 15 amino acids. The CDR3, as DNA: TGTGCCTGGAGTGTAGGGTATCAGGGTCCCTATGGCTACACCTTC. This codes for CAWSVGYQGPYGYTF. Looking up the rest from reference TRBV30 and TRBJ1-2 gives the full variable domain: SQTIHQWPATLVQPVGSPLSLECTVEGTSNPNLYWYRQAAGRGLQLLFYSVGIGQISSEVPQNLSASRPQDRQFILSSKKLLLSDSGFYLCAWSVGYQGPYGYTFGSGTRLTVV.

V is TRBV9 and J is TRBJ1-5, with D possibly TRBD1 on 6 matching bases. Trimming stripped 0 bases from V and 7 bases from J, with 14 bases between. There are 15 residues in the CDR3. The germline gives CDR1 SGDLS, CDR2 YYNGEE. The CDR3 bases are TGTGCCAGCAGCGTAGGGGGGGGCTCAGGACAGCCCCAGCATTTT. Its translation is CASSVGGGSGQPQHF.

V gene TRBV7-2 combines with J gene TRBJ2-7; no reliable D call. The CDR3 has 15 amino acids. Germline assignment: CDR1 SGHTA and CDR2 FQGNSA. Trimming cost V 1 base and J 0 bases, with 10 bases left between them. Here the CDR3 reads CASSLVSRSSYEQYF. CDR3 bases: TGTGCCAGCAGCTTAGTCTCCAGGAGCTCCTACGAGCAGTACTTC.

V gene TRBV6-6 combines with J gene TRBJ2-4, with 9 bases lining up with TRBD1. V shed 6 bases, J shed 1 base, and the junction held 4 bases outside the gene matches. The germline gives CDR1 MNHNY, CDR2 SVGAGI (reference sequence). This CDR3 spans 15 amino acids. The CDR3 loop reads CASRGTGKAKNIQYF. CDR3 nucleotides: TGTGCCAGCAGAGGGACAGGGAAGGCCAAAAACATTCAGTACTTC.

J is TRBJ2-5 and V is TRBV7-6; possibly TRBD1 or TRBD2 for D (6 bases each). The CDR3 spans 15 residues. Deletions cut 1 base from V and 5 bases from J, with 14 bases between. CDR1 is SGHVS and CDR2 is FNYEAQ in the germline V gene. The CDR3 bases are TGTGCCAGCAGCTTAGTGGGGGGCGCCGGGGAGACCCAGTACTTC. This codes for CASSLVGGAGETQYF.

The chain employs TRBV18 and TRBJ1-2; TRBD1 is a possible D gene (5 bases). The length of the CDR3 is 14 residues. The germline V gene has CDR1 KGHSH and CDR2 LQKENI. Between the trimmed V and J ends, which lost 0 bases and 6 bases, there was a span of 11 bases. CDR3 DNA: TGTGCCAGCTCACCACCGGAGGGGTCTCATGGCTACACCTTC. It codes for CASSPPEGSHGYTF.

This CDR3 is CASSLAGRAEQYF. The CDR3 DNA reads as TGTGCCAGCAGCTTAGCCGGACGGGCCGAGCAGTACTTC. The V call is TRBV7-9, the J call TRBJ2-7; D remains unclear. Trimming removed 0 bases from V and 6 bases from J, with 9 bases in between. The CDR3 is made up of 13 amino acids. Germline values: CDR1 SEHNR, CDR2 FQNEAQ (reference sequence).

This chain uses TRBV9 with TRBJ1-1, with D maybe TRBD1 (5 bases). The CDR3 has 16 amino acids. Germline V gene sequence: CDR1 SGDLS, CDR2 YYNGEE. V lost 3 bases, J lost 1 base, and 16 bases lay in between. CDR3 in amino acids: CASSGGVRITNTEAFF. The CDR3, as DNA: TGTGCCAGCAGCGGGGGGGTCAGAATTACGAACACTGAAGCTTTCTTT.

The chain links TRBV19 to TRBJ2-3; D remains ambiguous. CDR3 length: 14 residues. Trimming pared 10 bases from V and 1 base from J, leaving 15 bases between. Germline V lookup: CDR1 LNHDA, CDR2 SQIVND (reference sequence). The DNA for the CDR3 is TGTGCCACCGAGGAAGGGTTTGGCACAGATACGCAGTATTTT. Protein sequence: CATEEGFGTDTQYF.

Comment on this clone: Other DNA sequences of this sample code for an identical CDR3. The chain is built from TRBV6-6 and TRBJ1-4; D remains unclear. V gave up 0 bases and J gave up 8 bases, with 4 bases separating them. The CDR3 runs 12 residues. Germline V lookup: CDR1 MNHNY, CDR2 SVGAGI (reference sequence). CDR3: CASSYSAEKLFF. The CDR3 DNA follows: TGTGCCAGCAGTTACTCTGCGGAAAAACTGTTTTTT.

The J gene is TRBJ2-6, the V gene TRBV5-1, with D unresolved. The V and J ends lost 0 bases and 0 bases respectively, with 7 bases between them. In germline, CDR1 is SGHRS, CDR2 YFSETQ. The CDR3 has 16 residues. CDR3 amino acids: CASSLAAASGANVLTF. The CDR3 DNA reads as TGCGCCAGCAGCTTGGCGGCAGCCTCTGGGGCCAACGTCCTGACTTTC. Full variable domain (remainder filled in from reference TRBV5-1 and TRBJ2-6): KAGVTQTPRYLIKTRGQQVTLSCSPISGHRSVSWYQQTPGQGLQFLFEYFSETQRNKGNFPGRFSGRQFSNSRSEMNVSTLELGDSALYLCASSLAAASGANVLTFGAGSRLTVL.

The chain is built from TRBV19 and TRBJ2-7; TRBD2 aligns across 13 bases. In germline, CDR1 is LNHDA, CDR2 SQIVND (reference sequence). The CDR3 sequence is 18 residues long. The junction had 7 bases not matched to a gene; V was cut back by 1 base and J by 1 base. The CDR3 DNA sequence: TGTGCCAGTAGTATAGGGGCGACTAGCGGGGGGACTTCCTACGAGCAGTACTTC. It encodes CASSIGATSGGTSYEQYF.

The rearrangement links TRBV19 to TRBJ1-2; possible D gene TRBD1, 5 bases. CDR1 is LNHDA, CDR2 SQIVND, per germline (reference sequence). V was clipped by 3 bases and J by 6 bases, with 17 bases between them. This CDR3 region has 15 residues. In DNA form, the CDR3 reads TGTGCCAGTAGTATCAAGGGGACGCCCCATAATGGCTACACCTTC. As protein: CASSIKGTPHNGYTF.

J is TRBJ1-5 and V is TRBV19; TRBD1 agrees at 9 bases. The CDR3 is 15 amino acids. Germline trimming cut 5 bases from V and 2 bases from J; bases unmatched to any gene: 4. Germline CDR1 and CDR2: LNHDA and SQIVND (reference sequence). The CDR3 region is CASSRWTGGNQPQHF. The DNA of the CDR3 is TGTGCCAGTAGTCGTTGGACAGGGGGCAATCAGCCCCAGCATTTT.

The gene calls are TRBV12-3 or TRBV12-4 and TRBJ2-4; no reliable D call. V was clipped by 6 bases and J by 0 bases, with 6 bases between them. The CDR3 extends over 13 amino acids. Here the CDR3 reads CASSDLAKNIQYF. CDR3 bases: TGTGCCAGCAGCGATCTAGCCAAAAACATTCAGTACTTC.

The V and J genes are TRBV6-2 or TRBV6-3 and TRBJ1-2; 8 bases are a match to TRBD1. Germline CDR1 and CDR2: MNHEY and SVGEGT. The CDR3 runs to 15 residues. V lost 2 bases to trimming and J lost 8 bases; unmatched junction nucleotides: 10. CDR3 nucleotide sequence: TGTGCCAGCAGTTACGAAGGACAGGGTTTAGTCGGCTACACCTTC. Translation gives CASSYEGQGLVGYTF.

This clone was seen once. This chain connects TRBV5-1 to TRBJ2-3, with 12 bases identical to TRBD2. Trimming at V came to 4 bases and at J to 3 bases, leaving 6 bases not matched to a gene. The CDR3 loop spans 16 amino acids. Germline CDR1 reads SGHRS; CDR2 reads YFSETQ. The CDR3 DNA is TGCGCCAGCAGCCCCAGGACTAGCGGGGCGACAGATACGCAGTATTTT. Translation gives CASSPRTSGATDTQYF. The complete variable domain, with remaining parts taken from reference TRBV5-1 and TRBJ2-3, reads KAGVTQTPRYLIKTRGQQVTLSCSPISGHRSVSWYQQTPGQGLQFLFEYFSETQRNKGNFPGRFSGRQFSNSRSEMNVSTLELGDSALYLCASSPRTSGATDTQYFGPGTRLTVL.

The CDR3 loop reads CAGREFNEKLFF. Written as DNA, the CDR3 is TGTGCCGGGCGGGAGTTTAATGAAAAACTGTTTTTT. The genes are TRBV30 and TRBJ1-4; the D is unclear. CDR3 length equals 12 residues. Germline V gene sequence: CDR1 GTSNPN, CDR2 SVGIG (reference sequence). Trimming took off 8 bases at V and 4 bases at J, with 11 bases between the two ends.